Presented here are 19 T cell receptor beta chains from one specimen sequenced in a study of PD-L1 blockade in urothelial cancer. This table comes from immunoSEQ multiplex PCR, and its TCRdb copy is limited to in-frame clones, with some not included. The sample holds tens of thousands of clones; roughly 87% are singletons and the top ten take more than 8%. This material consisted of PBMCs, taken around atezolizumab (anti-PD-L1) treatment. The source is a man between 65 and 79 years old with urothelial cancer.

The chain carries TRBV12-5 and TRBJ1-4; 7 bases are a match to TRBD1. Trimming took 6 bases from V and 5 from J; bases not matched to a gene: 6. CDR3 length: 14 amino acids. CDR1 and CDR2 from the germline V gene are LGHNT and FRNRAP. The CDR3 here is CASGLGTANEKLFF. CDR3 DNA: TGTGCTAGTGGCCTAGGGACAGCAAATGAAAAACTGTTTTTT.

In this sample, this clone turned up a few times. This rearrangement joins TRBV6-6 to TRBJ1-1; TRBD1 matches at 9 bases. CDR1 and CDR2 from the germline V gene are MNHNY and SVGAGI (reference sequence). This CDR3 has 16 amino acids. Unmatched junction bases numbered 8, after V lost 5 bases and J lost 1 base. The CDR3 spells CASSPWRTGENTEAFF. The CDR3 nucleotides are TGTGCCAGCAGTCCCTGGAGGACAGGGGAGAACACTGAAGCTTTCTTT.

This clone was seen only once. The chain carries TRBV7-2 and TRBJ2-2; D ambiguous. Germline CDR1 reads SGHTA; CDR2 reads FQGNSA. V lost 2 bases and J 0 bases, leaving 7 bases between the germline ends. The CDR3 spans 15 residues. CDR3 loop: CASSLSSTNTGELFF. CDR3 bases: TGTGCCAGCAGCTTATCGAGCACGAACACCGGGGAGCTGTTTTTT.

The rearrangement uses TRBV6-5 and TRBJ1-3; 9 positions agree with TRBD1. In germline, CDR1 is MNHEY, CDR2 SVGAGI. The V and J ends lost 10 bases and 3 bases, in that order; junction bases with no gene match: 7. The CDR3 length is 14 residues. Here the CDR3 DNA reads TGTGCCACCGCACAGGGGGCAAGTGGAAACACCATATATTTT. This gives the protein CATAQGASGNTIYF.

The chain is built from TRBV5-4 and TRBJ2-1, with TRBD1 matching over 8 bases. This CDR3 spans 13 amino acids. Trimming took 1 base from V and 8 from J; bases not matched to a gene: 2. Germline V gives CDR1 SGHNT, CDR2 YYREEE (reference sequence). The CDR3 loop is CASSLPGGHEQFF. For the CDR3, the DNA is TGTGCCAGCAGCTTGCCAGGGGGCCATGAGCAGTTCTTC.

The rearrangement joins TRBV4-2 to TRBJ2-2, with 8 bases matching TRBD2. The CDR3 loop spans 17 amino acids. V was clipped by 1 base and J by 4 bases; unmatched bases: 8. From germline, CDR1 is LGHNA and CDR2 YNFKEQ. The CDR3 loop reads CASSQGPAGGFTGELFF. CDR3 nucleotides: TGTGCCAGCAGCCAAGGCCCCGCGGGAGGCTTCACCGGGGAGCTGTTTTTT.

The V gene is TRBV15, the J gene TRBJ2-7; 9 nucleotides match TRBD1. V shed 3 bases, J shed 2 bases, and the junction held 5 bases outside the gene matches. Germline CDR1 LNHNV, CDR2 YYDKDF (reference sequence). This CDR3 is 15 amino acids long. CDR3 sequence (DNA): TGTGCCACCAGCAGCCCGGGACAGGGTGCCTACGAGCAGTACTTC. The encoded protein is CATSSPGQGAYEQYF.

Only a few counts were recorded for this clone. The V gene is TRBV11-2, the J gene TRBJ1-4; TRBD1 matches at 7 bases. V lost 4 bases, J lost 7 bases, and 9 bases stayed unmatched. Germline values: CDR1 SGHAT, CDR2 FQNNGV. This CDR3 contains 15 residues. DNA of the CDR3: TGTGCCAGCAGCTCCACAGGGGAATTCGGTGAAAAACTGTTTTTT. Its translation: CASSSTGEFGEKLFF.

V is TRBV2 and J is TRBJ1-5, with D possibly TRBD1 on 5 matching bases. The V gene lost 4 bases and the J gene lost 2 bases, with 12 bases spanning the gap. Germline V lookup: CDR1 SNHLY, CDR2 FYNNEI. There are 15 residues in the CDR3. The CDR3 here is CASSGGPGGNQPQHF. In DNA form, the CDR3 reads TGTGCCAGCAGTGGGGGCCCTGGAGGCAATCAGCCCCAGCATTTT.

The genes are TRBV11-3 and TRBJ2-5, with D possibly matching TRBD2 (6 bases). CDR3 size: 17 residues. CDR1 and CDR2 from the germline V gene are SGHNT and YENEEA. The germline V and J ends were trimmed by 5 bases and 0 bases, with 19 bases remaining between them. As DNA, the CDR3 is TGTGCCAGCAGCCCAGGAAGCGGGCTAGCAGACCAAGAGACCCAGTACTTC. This encodes CASSPGSGLADQETQYF. The variable domain in full, with the rest retrieved from reference TRBV11-3 and TRBJ2-5, is EAGVVQSPRYKIIEKKQPVAFWCNPISGHNTLYWYLQNLGQGPELLIRYENEEAVDDSQLPKDRFSAERLKGVDSTLKIQPAELGDSAVYLCASSPGSGLADQETQYFGPGTRLLVL.

The chain uses TRBV7-2 and TRBJ2-7; D may be TRBD1 (5 bases). Trimming shortened V by 2 bases and J by 3 bases, and 11 bases separated the two germline ends. The germline CDR1 and CDR2 sequences are SGHTA and FQGNSA. This CDR3 region has 14 residues. CDR3: CASSLQGSLYEQYF. The CDR3 DNA reads TGTGCCAGCAGCTTACAGGGATCTCTCTACGAGCAGTACTTC. The full variable domain, in which reference TRBV7-2 and TRBJ2-7 provide the parts outside the CDR3, is GAGVSQSPSNKVTEKGKDVELRCDPISGHTALYWYRQSLGQGLEFLIYFQGNSAPDKSGLPSDRFSAERTGGSVSTLTIQRTQQEDSAVYLCASSLQGSLYEQYFGPGTRLTVT.

The CDR3 DNA is TGTGCCAGCACGTCACAGGTGAACACTGAAGCTTTCTTT. Its protein product is CASTSQVNTEAFF. The V gene is TRBV25-1, the J gene TRBJ1-1; possible D gene TRBD1, 5 bases. The V and J ends lost 7 bases and 0 bases respectively, with 9 bases between them. This CDR3 is 13 amino acids long. Germline V gene data show CDR1 as MGHDK and CDR2 as SYGVNS.

J is TRBJ1-1 and V is TRBV5-6; D perhaps matches TRBD1 (5 bases). The CDR3 spans 15 residues. The V and J ends lost 2 bases and 1 base respectively, with 12 bases between them. Germline V CDR1 and CDR2: SGHDT, YYEEEE. The DNA for the CDR3 is TGTGCCAGCAGCTTACCGGGGGAGGGGAACACTGAAGCTTTCTTT. As protein: CASSLPGEGNTEAFF. Complete variable domain (other parts from reference TRBV5-6 and TRBJ1-1): DAGVTQSPTHLIKTRGQQVTLRCSPKSGHDTVSWYQQALGQGPQFIFQYYEEEERQRGNFPDRFSGHQFPNYSSELNVNALLLGDSALYLCASSLPGEGNTEAFFGQGTRLTVV.

The chain couples TRBV27 to TRBJ2-3, with D perhaps matching TRBD2 (7 bases). Germline V CDR1 and CDR2: MNHEY, SMNVEV (reference sequence). The CDR3 has 15 residues. V was pared by 2 bases and J by 6 bases, with 15 bases between. CDR3 in amino acids: CASSLGGGPVDTQYF. Written as DNA, the CDR3 is TGTGCCAGCAGTTTAGGGGGGGGGCCGGTTGATACGCAGTATTTT.

V is TRBV7-9 and J is TRBJ1-1; D possibly corresponds to TRBD1 (5 bases). In germline, CDR1 is SEHNR, CDR2 FQNEAQ (reference sequence). The CDR3 has 15 amino acids. Between the trimmed V and J ends, which lost 1 base and 1 base, there was a span of 10 bases. The chain's CDR3 is CASSLGGEGNTEAFF. CDR3 nucleotides: TGTGCCAGCAGCTTAGGAGGGGAGGGGAACACTGAAGCTTTCTTT. Full variable domain (remainder filled in from reference TRBV7-9 and TRBJ1-1): DTGVSQNPRHKITKRGQNVTFRCDPISEHNRLYWYRQTLGQGPEFLTYFQNEAQLEKSRLLSDRFSAERPKGSFSTLEIQRTEQGDSAMYLCASSLGGEGNTEAFFGQGTRLTVV.

This chain uses TRBV10-3 with TRBJ2-7; 8 nucleotides align to TRBD1. Germline CDR1 ENHRY, CDR2 SYGVKD. J lost 5 bases, V lost 3 bases, and 3 bases had no gene match. The CDR3 runs to 13 residues. CDR3 nucleotide sequence: TGTGCCATCAGTGACCAGGGGGCAAACGAGCAGTACTTC. Its translation: CAISDQGANEQYF.

V and J are TRBV12-5 and TRBJ2-3; TRBD1 aligns across 7 bases. J was trimmed by 1 base and V by 5 bases; bases with no gene match: 9. The germline V gene encodes CDR1 LGHNT and CDR2 FRNRAP. The CDR3 loop spans 16 amino acids. Written as DNA, the CDR3 is TGTGCTAGTGGTAAGGGACAGTCAACTCGCACAGATACGCAGTATTTT. This codes for CASGKGQSTRTDTQYF.

The chain is built from TRBV5-1 and TRBJ2-2; D is undetermined. Trimming took 2 bases from V and 5 from J, leaving 7 bases between them. The germline CDR1 and CDR2 sequences are SGHRS and YFSETQ. This CDR3 region has 13 residues. CDR3 DNA sequence: TGCGCCAGCAGCTTTAGTGTTACCGGGGAGCTGTTTTTT. The encoded protein is CASSFSVTGELFF.

CDR3 amino acids: CASSSSFVRGPYSNQPQHF. The CDR3, as DNA: TGTGCCAGCAGTTCTTCCTTCGTCCGGGGTCCCTATAGCAATCAGCCCCAGCATTTT. The chain employs TRBV21-1 and TRBJ1-5. TRBV21-1 represents a pseudogene. The CDR3 length is 19 residues.